The 19 T cell receptor beta chains reported below all come from one sample, sequenced in a study of blood T cell repertoires in COVID-19. Using immunoSEQ multiplex PCR, the repertoire was profiled, and TCRdb retains in-frame clones only, with some absent. This table holds hundreds of thousands of clones, 80% to 90% found once. Material: peripheral blood. The receptors come from a man aged 18 to 30 with COVID-19, enrolled during active disease.

The chain joins TRBV3-1 (or the pseudogene TRBV3-2) to TRBJ1-2, with TRBD1 identical over 7 bases. J was trimmed by 7 bases and V by 3 bases; bases with no gene match: 8. The CDR3 runs to 14 residues. CDR1 and CDR2 from the germline V gene are LGHDT and YNNKEL (reference sequence). As DNA, the CDR3 is TGTGCCAGCAGCCACAAGACAGGGAACACTGGCTACACCTTC. Protein product: CASSHKTGNTGYTF.

V gene TRBV19 combines with J gene TRBJ2-1; D uncertain. From germline, CDR1 is LNHDA and CDR2 SQIVND (reference sequence). Trimming removed 0 bases from V and 5 bases from J, with 8 bases in between. There are 14 residues in the CDR3. The CDR3 here is CASSIEEANNEQFF. In DNA form, the CDR3 reads TGTGCCAGTAGTATAGAAGAAGCGAACAATGAGCAGTTCTTC.

V usage is TRBV27 and J usage is TRBJ1-1, with a possible D match to TRBD1 (6 bases). Trimming pared 6 bases from V and 8 bases from J, leaving 16 bases between. The CDR3 sequence is 13 residues long. Germline CDR1 MNHEY, CDR2 SMNVEV (reference sequence). The CDR3 reads CASSLAGAPEAFF. In DNA, the CDR3 is TGTGCCAGCAGCCTGGCGGGGGCCCCAGAAGCTTTCTTT.

The V call is TRBV6-4, the J call TRBJ2-3; a possible D gene is TRBD2 (6 bases). CDR3 size: 15 residues. Looked up from germline, CDR1 is MRHNA and CDR2 is SNTAGT. V lost 4 bases and J lost 0, with 11 bases in between. CDR3 nucleotide sequence: TGTGCCAGCAGTGCGGGGGTAGCTAGCACAGATACGCAGTATTTT. This codes for CASSAGVASTDTQYF.

The chain uses TRBV4-1 and TRBJ2-2; D is unclear. The CDR3 contains 14 residues. V shed 0 bases and J shed 7 bases, with 9 bases lying between them. Germline assignment: CDR1 MGHRA and CDR2 YSYEKL. The CDR3 loop is CASSQEYLDGELFF. DNA of the CDR3: TGCGCCAGCAGCCAAGAATATTTAGACGGGGAGCTGTTTTTT.

V gene TRBV5-1 combines with J gene TRBJ2-1; the match to TRBD2 covers 12 bases. V was clipped by 4 bases and J by 4 bases; unmatched bases: 3. CDR3 length equals 15 residues. Germline loops: CDR1 SGHRS, CDR2 YFSETQ. DNA of the CDR3: TGCGCCAGCAGCATACTAGCGGGGGGATACAATGAGCAGTTCTTC. It codes for CASSILAGGYNEQFF.

The chain recombines TRBV24-1 with TRBJ2-7; tentatively, D is TRBD1 (5 bases). CDR3 length: 14 amino acids. The germline V gene has CDR1 KGHDR and CDR2 SFDVKD. The ends were cut back, 8 bases at V and 2 bases at J, with 15 bases in the middle. CDR3 sequence (DNA): TGTGCCACCAACCAATCGACAGTCCCCTACGAGCAGTACTTC. Residues: CATNQSTVPYEQYF.

This clone appeared a single time. This chain links TRBV18 with TRBJ1-5; a possible D gene is TRBD1 (6 bases). CDR3 length equals 17 residues. Trimming removed 2 bases from V and 1 base from J, with 15 bases in between. The germline CDR1 and CDR2 sequences are KGHSH and LQKENI. The CDR3 loop reads CASSPSTGPGSNQPQHF. The DNA of the CDR3 is TGTGCCAGCTCACCAAGCACAGGGCCGGGGAGCAATCAGCCCCAGCATTTT.

The chain couples TRBV4-1 to TRBJ2-2, with a possible D match to TRBD1 (6 bases). V was shortened by 3 bases and J by 3 bases, with 14 bases between the two germline ends. CDR3 length equals 16 residues. Germline-derived CDR1 and CDR2 are MGHRA and YSYEKL. The CDR3 coding sequence is TGCGCCAGCAGCCAGACCTCAAGGGGGTACACCGGGGAGCTGTTTTTT. It specifies CASSQTSRGYTGELFF.

The V gene is TRBV11-3, the J gene TRBJ2-1, with TRBD2 matching over 9 bases. V trimming: 8 bases; J trimming: 2 bases; junction bases outside the gene matches: 7. CDR1 is SGHNT and CDR2 is YENEEA in the germline V gene. The CDR3 runs 15 residues. CDR3 sequence (DNA): TGTGCCAGCTCTCTCGGCGGGAGGGCCTACAATGAGCAGTTCTTC. It codes for CASSLGGRAYNEQFF.

The gene calls are TRBV18 and TRBJ2-6; TRBD2 is a possible D gene (5 bases). Germline V gene data show CDR1 as KGHSH and CDR2 as LQKENI. This CDR3 has 17 residues. V lost 5 bases to trimming and J lost 0 bases, with 14 bases between them. In DNA form, the CDR3 reads TGTGCCAGCTCAACTCGCTTCGGGGTCTCTGGGGCCAACGTCCTGACTTTC. Translated, it gives CASSTRFGVSGANVLTF.

The chain employs TRBV6-1 and TRBJ2-3; 7 bases fit TRBD2. Trimming at V came to 0 bases and at J to 3 bases, leaving 6 bases not matched to a gene. CDR1 is MNHNS and CDR2 is SASEGT in the germline V gene. The CDR3 runs to 16 residues. The CDR3 region has the DNA TGTGCCAGCAGTGAAGCCTGGGAGGGAGGTACAGATACGCAGTATTTT. Its translation: CASSEAWEGGTDTQYF.

The chain is built from TRBV12-3 or TRBV12-4 and TRBJ2-7; no firm D call. The CDR3 has 11 amino acids. V was shortened by 5 bases and J by 2 bases, with 4 bases between the two germline ends. CDR3 DNA sequence: TGTGCCAGCAGTGCAGCCTACGAGCAGTACTTC. Translating it yields CASSAAYEQYF.

DNA for the CDR3: TGTGCCAGCAGCAAGAGGACTAGCGGTAACAATGAGCAGTTCTTC. It translates to CASSKRTSGNNEQFF. This sequence joins TRBV9 and TRBJ2-1; TRBD2 matches 10 bases. The V and J ends lost 4 bases and 5 bases, in that order; junction bases with no gene match: 6. Germline CDR1 reads SGDLS; CDR2 reads YYNGEE. CDR3 length: 15 amino acids.

On this clone: Other DNA sequences in the same sample also yield this CDR3. V usage is TRBV19 and J usage is TRBJ1-5; D is undetermined. CDR3 length: 14 residues. CDR1 and CDR2 (germline): LNHDA, SQIVND (reference sequence). The V end was cut by 2 bases, the J end by 1 base, with 6 bases between. CDR3 amino acids: CASSIRGSNQPQHF. CDR3 bases: TGTGCCAGTAGTATAAGAGGGAGCAATCAGCCCCAGCATTTT. The full variable domain, completed using reference TRBV19 and TRBJ1-5, is DGGITQSPKYLFRKEGQNVTLSCEQNLNHDAMYWYRQDPGQGLRLIYYSQIVNDFQKGDIAEGYSVSREKKESFPLTVTSAQKNPTAFYLCASSIRGSNQPQHFGDGTRLSIL.

This clone was detected only once. This sequence joins TRBV30 and TRBJ2-7, with a tentative D call TRBD2 (6 bases). The CDR3 has 13 amino acids. The germline gives CDR1 GTSNPN, CDR2 SVGIG (reference sequence). The V end lost 2 bases, the J end lost 2 bases, and 10 bases lay between the germline ends. DNA for the CDR3: TGTGCCTGGAGTAGGGAGGATACCTACGAGCAGTACTTC. Translated: CAWSREDTYEQYF.

V and J are TRBV19 and TRBJ2-2, with 9 bases that match TRBD1. Germline V gene sequence: CDR1 LNHDA, CDR2 SQIVND (reference sequence). This CDR3 region has 20 residues. With V trimmed by 6 bases and J by 5 bases, 22 bases remained unmatched. CDR3 residues: CASSQGPGQGIGFGTGELFF. As DNA, the CDR3 is TGTGCCAGTAGCCAGGGACCGGGACAGGGTATCGGGTTTGGGACCGGGGAGCTGTTTTTT.

The rearrangement links TRBV3-1 (or the pseudogene TRBV3-2) to TRBJ2-7, with D unclear. The CDR3 runs to 14 residues. The ends were cut back, 0 bases at V and 1 base at J, with 7 bases in the middle. Germline assignment: CDR1 LGHDT and CDR2 YNNKEL (reference sequence). The CDR3 DNA is TGTGCCAGCAGCCAAGATCTAGAATCCTACGAGCAGTACTTC. This sequence encodes CASSQDLESYEQYF.

The chain couples TRBV4-1 to TRBJ2-1; the match to TRBD2 covers 7 bases. The CDR3 runs to 15 residues. CDR1 and CDR2 (germline): MGHRA, YSYEKL. Germline trimming cut 0 bases from V and 6 bases from J; bases unmatched to any gene: 5. Written as DNA, the CDR3 is TGCGCCAGCAGCCAAGACGCGGGAGTTTCCAATGAGCAGTTCTTC. Translating gives CASSQDAGVSNEQFF.